The 20 T cell receptor beta chains below were found in one sample sequenced in a study of shared clonotypes between healthy human individuals. Here immunoSEQ multiplex PCR was the method, and the copy in TCRdb shows in-frame clones only, minus some. Of approximately 350,000 clones in the sample, 96% are singletons; the top ten hold approximately 0.3%. Sequencing used memory CD8+ T cells sorted from blood. The subset here: CD45RO+ cells pooled with CCR7-negative TemRA cells. These receptors were taken from a man younger than 40 in good health.

On this clone itself: This specimen includes other DNA sequences encoding the same CDR3. CDR3 region: CASSPGQSYEQYF. CDR3 in DNA: TGTGCCAGCTCACCAGGACAGTCCTACGAGCAGTACTTC. V and J are TRBV18 and TRBJ2-7; tentative D call: TRBD1 (6 bases). The V gene lost 2 bases and the J gene lost 1 base, with 6 bases spanning the gap. Germline V gene data show CDR1 as KGHSH and CDR2 as LQKENI. The CDR3 is 13 residues long.

The rearrangement links TRBV28 to TRBJ2-2; a weak D match, TRBD1 (6 bases). Trimming shortened V by 10 bases and J by 3 bases, and 15 bases separated the two germline ends. Germline V gives CDR1 MDHEN, CDR2 SYDVKM. The CDR3 covers 14 residues. In DNA, the CDR3 is TGTGCCACCAGACAGACAGGAGACACCGGGGAGCTGTTTTTT. Amino acids: CATRQTGDTGELFF.

The V gene is TRBV29-1, the J gene TRBJ1-1, with a weak D call TRBD1 (6 bases). CDR3 length equals 12 residues. V was shortened by 7 bases and J by 3 bases, with 12 bases between the two germline ends. Germline V gives CDR1 SQVTM, CDR2 ANQGSEA. CDR3 amino acids: CSARGWDTEAFF. For the CDR3, the DNA is TGCAGCGCGAGGGGGTGGGACACTGAAGCTTTCTTT.

The chain uses TRBV2 and TRBJ2-3, with a tentative D call TRBD1 (6 bases). The CDR3 loop spans 15 amino acids. V was pared by 7 bases and J by 0 bases, with 14 bases between. Germline CDR1 and CDR2: SNHLY and FYNNEI. The CDR3 loop is CASITGTDSTDTQYF. In DNA form, the CDR3 reads TGTGCCAGCATTACAGGGACGGATAGCACAGATACGCAGTATTTT.

The chain has TRBV5-4 and TRBJ2-1, with 10 bases lining up with TRBD2. V shed 3 bases and J 10 bases; nucleotides not matched to a gene: 7. The CDR3 is 14 amino acids. CDR1 is SGHNT and CDR2 is YYREEE in the germline V gene (reference sequence). CDR3 DNA sequence: TGTGCCAGCAGCTCTGCCCTGGGACTAGCGGAGCAGTTCTTC. Translating it yields CASSSALGLAEQFF.

The chain recombines TRBV6-5 with TRBJ1-6; 9 bases are shared with TRBD1. CDR1 is MNHEY, CDR2 SVGAGI, per germline. CDR3 length: 14 amino acids. V gave up 0 bases and J gave up 13 bases; unmatched junction bases: 4. This CDR3 is CASSYSGQGIPLHF. CDR3 nucleotides: TGTGCCAGCAGTTACTCGGGACAGGGAATCCCCCTCCACTTT.

This chain joins TRBV5-4 and TRBJ2-3, with TRBD1 matching over 8 bases. The V gene end was trimmed by 3 bases and the J gene end by 2 bases; junction bases not matched to a gene: 5. Germline V lookup: CDR1 SGHNT, CDR2 YYREEE (reference sequence). The CDR3 is made up of 15 amino acids. CDR3 DNA: TGTGCCAGCAGCTCCAGGGGGCGCGTCACAGATACGCAGTATTTT. It translates to CASSSRGRVTDTQYF.

The gene calls are TRBV2 and TRBJ2-7; 7 positions agree with TRBD1. The CDR3 extends over 18 amino acids. Germline values: CDR1 SNHLY, CDR2 FYNNEI. The trim removed 3 bases at V and 4 bases at J, leaving 18 bases unmatched. CDR3 DNA sequence: TGTGCCAGCAGTGAGACAGGGAATACAGGGTCTCACTTGTACGAGCAGTACTTC. It codes for CASSETGNTGSHLYEQYF. Using reference TRBV2 and TRBJ2-7 for the parts outside the CDR3, the full variable domain is EPEVTQTPSHQVTQMGQEVILRCVPISNHLYFYWYRQILGQKVEFLVSFYNNEISEKSEIFDDQFSVERPDGSNFTLKIRSTKLEDSAMYFCASSETGNTGSHLYEQYFGPGTRLTVT.

V usage is TRBV15 and J usage is TRBJ2-7; D is perhaps TRBD2 (5 bases). This CDR3 is built from 14 residues. Per germline, CDR1 LNHNV and CDR2 YYDKDF (reference sequence). Trimming removed 1 base from V and 4 bases from J, with 11 bases in between. CDR3 amino acids: CATSRARGNYEQYF. The CDR3 DNA sequence: TGTGCCACCAGCAGAGCTAGAGGGAATTACGAGCAGTACTTC.

Only one count was recorded for this clone. The chain combines TRBV9 with TRBJ1-1; D is ambiguous. V gave up 3 bases and J gave up 4 bases, with 10 bases separating them. From germline, CDR1 is SGDLS and CDR2 YYNGEE. The CDR3 has 13 residues. CDR3 in DNA: TGTGCCAGCAGCGCGAGATCATTCACTGAAGCTTTCTTT. It yields the protein CASSARSFTEAFF.

This chain links TRBV28 with TRBJ2-1; TRBD2 is a possible D gene (6 bases). V shed 11 bases and J shed 4 bases, with 18 bases lying between them. Germline V gives CDR1 MDHEN, CDR2 SYDVKM. CDR3 length: 14 residues. For the CDR3, the DNA is TGTGCCGGAAGTCGGGGGTCGGGATACAATGAGCAGTTCTTC. This sequence encodes CAGSRGSGYNEQFF.

The J gene is TRBJ2-3, the V gene TRBV9; 7 nucleotides agree with TRBD1. The V gene's germline CDR1 is SGDLS and CDR2 YYNGEE. V gave up 4 bases and J gave up 7 bases; unmatched junction bases: 3. The CDR3 totals 12 residues. CDR3 loop: CASSSQGYTQYF. CDR3 nucleotide sequence: TGTGCCAGCAGCTCACAGGGGTATACGCAGTATTTT. Supplemented by reference TRBV9 and TRBJ2-3, the full variable domain reads DSGVTQTPKHLITATGQRVTLRCSPRSGDLSVYWYQQSLDQGLQFLIQYYNGEERAKGNILERFSAQQFPDLHSELNLSSLELGDSALYFCASSSQGYTQYFGPGTRLTVL.

The gene calls are TRBV4-1 and TRBJ1-1; D gene uncertain. The ends were cut back, 5 bases at V and 3 bases at J, with 16 bases in the middle. This CDR3 has 15 residues. Germline V gene lookup returns CDR1 MGHRA and CDR2 YSYEKL. CDR3 amino acids: CASSKRVQADTEAFF. The CDR3 DNA reads TGCGCCAGCAGCAAAAGGGTGCAGGCGGACACTGAAGCTTTCTTT.

This clone was seen a single time. V is TRBV14 and J is TRBJ2-7; 9 nucleotides agree with TRBD2. The germline CDR1 and CDR2 sequences are SGHDN and FVKESK. V shed 3 bases and J 2 bases; nucleotides not matched to a gene: 11. This CDR3 comprises 17 residues. In nucleotides, the CDR3 is TGTGCCAGCAGCCAGCGCTGGGTGGGGACTAGCACCTACGAGCAGTACTTC. This codes for CASSQRWVGTSTYEQYF.

V is TRBV18 and J is TRBJ2-7, with 7 positions matching TRBD2. With 4 bases clipped from V and 3 bases from J, the junction kept 0 bases outside the gene matches. The CDR3 sequence is 12 residues long. Germline-derived CDR1 and CDR2 are KGHSH and LQKENI. CDR3 loop: CASSLAGYEQYF. The DNA of the CDR3 is TGTGCCAGCTCACTAGCGGGCTACGAGCAGTACTTC. The full variable domain, completed using reference TRBV18 and TRBJ2-7, is NAGVMQNPRHLVRRRGQEARLRCSPMKGHSHVYWYRQLPEEGLKFMVYLQKENIIDESGMPKERFSAEFPKEGPSILRIQQVVRGDSAAYFCASSLAGYEQYFGPGTRLTVT.

This clone is a singleton in its sample. The chain uses TRBV28 and TRBJ2-7; 9 bases agree with TRBD1. The V segment lost 10 bases and the J segment 6 bases; nucleotides outside the gene matches: 13. This CDR3 spans 14 amino acids. The V gene's germline CDR1 is MDHEN and CDR2 SYDVKM. CDR3 in DNA: TGTGCCACCAATACCGGGACAGGGTTCATCGAGCAGTACTTC. Residues: CATNTGTGFIEQYF.

This chain uses TRBV18 with TRBJ2-7; D is possibly TRBD2 (7 bases). CDR3 length equals 17 residues. Germline V gives CDR1 KGHSH, CDR2 LQKENI. Trimming cost V 6 bases and J 0 bases, with 21 bases left between them. The DNA of the CDR3 is TGTGCCAGCTCTCCGGGACCGCTCCGGGGGGCCTCCTACGAGCAGTACTTC. Residues: CASSPGPLRGASYEQYF.

The chain joins TRBV28 to TRBJ2-1; D gene uncertain. This CDR3 has 12 amino acids. The V end lost 2 bases, the J end lost 9 bases, and 8 bases lay between the germline ends. Germline assignment: CDR1 MDHEN and CDR2 SYDVKM. The CDR3 bases are TGTGCCAGCAGTTTACAGACCGGTGAGCAGTTCTTC. Its protein product is CASSLQTGEQFF.

This clone occurred once. The chain uses TRBV5-1 and TRBJ2-7, with D perhaps being TRBD1 or TRBD2 (5 bases each). Germline V CDR1 and CDR2: SGHRS, YFSETQ. CDR3 length equals 17 residues. V dropped 0 bases and J dropped 2 bases, with 18 bases sitting between them. The CDR3 spells CASSLVTLGLGAYEQYF. CDR3 DNA sequence: TGCGCCAGCAGCTTGGTAACTTTGGGCCTGGGGGCCTACGAGCAGTACTTC.

V and J are TRBV5-6 and TRBJ2-6, with TRBD1 identical over 7 bases. J was trimmed by 0 bases and V by 5 bases; bases with no gene match: 14. Germline values: CDR1 SGHDT, CDR2 YYEEEE. This CDR3 contains 19 residues. The CDR3 coding sequence is TGTGCCAGCAGAAACACTCGACAGGGTACCTTCTCTGGGGCCAACGTCCTGACTTTC. Its protein is CASRNTRQGTFSGANVLTF.